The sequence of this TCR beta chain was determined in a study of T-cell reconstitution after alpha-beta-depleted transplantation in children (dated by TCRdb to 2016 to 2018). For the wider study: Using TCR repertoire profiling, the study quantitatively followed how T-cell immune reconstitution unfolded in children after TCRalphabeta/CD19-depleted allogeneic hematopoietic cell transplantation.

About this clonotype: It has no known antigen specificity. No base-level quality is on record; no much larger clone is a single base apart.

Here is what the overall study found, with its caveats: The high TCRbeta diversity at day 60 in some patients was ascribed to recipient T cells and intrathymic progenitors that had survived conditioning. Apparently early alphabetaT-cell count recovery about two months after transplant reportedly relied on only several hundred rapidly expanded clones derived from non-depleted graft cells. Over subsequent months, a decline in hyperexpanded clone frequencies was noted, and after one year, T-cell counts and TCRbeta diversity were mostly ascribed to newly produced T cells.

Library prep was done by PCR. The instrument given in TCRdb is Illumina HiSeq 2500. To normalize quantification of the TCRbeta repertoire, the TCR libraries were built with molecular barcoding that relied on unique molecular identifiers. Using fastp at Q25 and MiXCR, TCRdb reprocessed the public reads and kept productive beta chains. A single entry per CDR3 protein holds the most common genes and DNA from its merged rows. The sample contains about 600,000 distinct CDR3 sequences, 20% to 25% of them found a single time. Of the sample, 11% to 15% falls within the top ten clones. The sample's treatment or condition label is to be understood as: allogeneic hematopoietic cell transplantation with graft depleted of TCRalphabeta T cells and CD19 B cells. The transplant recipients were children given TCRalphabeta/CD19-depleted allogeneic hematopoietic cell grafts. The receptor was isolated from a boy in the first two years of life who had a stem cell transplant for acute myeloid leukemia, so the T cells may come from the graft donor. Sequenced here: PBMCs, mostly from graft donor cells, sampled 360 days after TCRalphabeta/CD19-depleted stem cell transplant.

The DNA sequence is given as TGTGCCAGCAGTGGCTCGTGGCGGGGGAACACCGGGGAGCTGTTTTTT. This is translated as CASSGSWRGNTGELFF. In this chain, TRBV7-8 is recombined with TRBJ2-2, and TRBD2 may be the D gene, going by 6 matching bases. V is pared back by 6 bases and J by 1 base, with 15 bases lying between the germline termini. Taken from cysteine to phenylalanine, the CDR3 has 16 residues. The retained sequence is limited to the CDR3, 48 bases, with the frame set at the first base. Sequences SGHVS (CDR1) and FQNEAQ (CDR2) are obtained from the germline V gene.